This T cell receptor (beta chain) was identified during a study of T cell changes during pregnancy in multiple sclerosis. Profiling relied on immunoSEQ multiplex PCR, and the TCRdb table lists in-frame clones only, not all of them. The profile shows tens of thousands of clones, 70% to 90% of them singletons. V dropped 4 bases and J dropped 1 base, with 11 bases sitting between them. This CDR3 has 14 amino acids. The germline CDR1 and CDR2 sequences are MNHEY and SMNVEV (reference sequence). The material was CD8+ T cells from peripheral blood mononuclear cells, obtained in the third trimester of pregnancy. The V gene is TRBV27, the J gene TRBJ2-7; D is perhaps TRBD2 (5 bases). This clonotype was obtained from a female donor with multiple sclerosis, enrolled in a pregnancy study. CDR3 coding DNA: TGTGCCAGCAGTTCCTCGGACTCTTCCTACGAGCAGTACTTC. It encodes CASSSSDSSYEQYF.